The T cell receptor beta chain under discussion was sequenced for a study of cytomegalovirus exposure and HLA in healthy donors. With regard to this clone: The junction does not match germline at one end; this may be a read error.

This CDR3 is 15 amino acids long. The germline V gene encodes CDR1 GTSNPN and CDR2 SVGIG (reference sequence). A multiplex PCR was run with 60 Vbeta primers and 13 Jbeta primers. Generated by immunoSEQ multiplex PCR, the TCRdb table keeps only in-frame clones and is missing some. Its clone listing holds roughly 69,000 clones. The chain links TRBV30 to TRBJ2-6; weak D call: TRBD2 (5 bases). Sequenced input: PBMCs. The origin of this receptor is a woman in her twenties or thirties in good health and CMV-seronegative. The CDR3 is CAGSKYSPGANVLTF. The CDR3, as DNA: TGTGCCGGGAGTAAGTACTCTCCGGGGGCCAACGTCCTGACTTTC.